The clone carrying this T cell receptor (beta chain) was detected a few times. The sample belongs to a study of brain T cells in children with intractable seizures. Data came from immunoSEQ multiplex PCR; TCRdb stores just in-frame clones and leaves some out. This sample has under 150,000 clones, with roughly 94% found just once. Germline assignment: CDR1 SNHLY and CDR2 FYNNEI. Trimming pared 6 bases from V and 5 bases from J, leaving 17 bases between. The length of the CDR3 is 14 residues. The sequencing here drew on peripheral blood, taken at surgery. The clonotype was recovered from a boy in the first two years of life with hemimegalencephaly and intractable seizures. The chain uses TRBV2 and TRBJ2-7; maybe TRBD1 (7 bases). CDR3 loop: CASSLVQGRHEQYF. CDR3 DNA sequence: TGTGCCAGCAGCCTGGTACAGGGGAGGCACGAGCAGTACTTC. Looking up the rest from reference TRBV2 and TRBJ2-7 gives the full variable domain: EPEVTQTPSHQVTQMGQEVILRCVPISNHLYFYWYRQILGQKVEFLVSFYNNEISEKSEIFDDQFSVERPDGSNFTLKIRSTKLEDSAMYFCASSLVQGRHEQYFGPGTRLTVT.